The 30 T cell receptor beta chains in this list originate from one sample, sequenced in a study of T cell responses to AZD1222 COVID-19 vaccine. This table comes from immunoSEQ multiplex PCR, and its TCRdb copy is limited to in-frame clones, with some not included. This sample has over 100,000 clones, with around 87% found just once. The sample was peripheral blood, taken on day 0 of AZD1222 vaccination. The origin of the receptors is an adult in good health.

The chain has TRBV19 and TRBJ1-1; 7 nucleotides align to TRBD1. Germline V gene sequence: CDR1 LNHDA, CDR2 SQIVND (reference sequence). The V and J ends lost 4 bases and 4 bases, in that order; junction bases with no gene match: 6. This CDR3 has 14 amino acids. The CDR3 DNA follows: TGTGCCAGTAGTACTCGGGGACAGACCACTGAAGCTTTCTTT. Protein sequence: CASSTRGQTTEAFF.

V gene TRBV3-1 (or the pseudogene TRBV3-2) combines with J gene TRBJ1-1, with D unclear. V was cut by 0 bases and J by 3 bases, with 8 bases left in between. Germline CDR1 and CDR2: LGHDT and YNNKEL (reference sequence). This CDR3 region has 14 residues. CDR3 amino acids: CASSQEGLDTEAFF. The CDR3 DNA is TGTGCCAGCAGCCAAGAGGGCCTGGACACTGAAGCTTTCTTT.

This clone appeared once. The V gene is TRBV3-1 (or the pseudogene TRBV3-2), the J gene TRBJ1-1; D is unresolved. V lost 0 bases to trimming and J lost 11 bases, with 25 bases between them. Germline-derived CDR1 and CDR2 are LGHDT and YNNKEL (reference sequence). The CDR3 is 17 amino acids. The DNA of the CDR3 is TGTGCCAGCAGCCAAGATCCGGGCGGAGTCCGCTTGGGAATGGCTTTCTTT. Encoded protein: CASSQDPGGVRLGMAFF.

The rearrangement joins TRBV27 to TRBJ1-4, with 9 bases lining up with TRBD1. Germline V gene data show CDR1 as MNHEY and CDR2 as SMNVEV (reference sequence). The CDR3 spans 15 residues. With V trimmed by 4 bases and J by 7 bases, 7 bases remained unmatched. The CDR3 DNA is TGTGCCAGCAGTTCCCAGACAGGGGGAGGTGAAAAACTGTTTTTT. The encoded protein is CASSSQTGGGEKLFF.

The chain employs TRBV5-4 and TRBJ2-1; 10 positions agree with TRBD1. This CDR3 comprises 16 residues. Trimming cost V 3 bases and J 9 bases; bases outside gene matches: 12. Looked up from germline, CDR1 is SGHNT and CDR2 is YYREEE (reference sequence). CDR3 coding DNA: TGTGCCAGCAGCTCGGGACGACAGGGGGCCGGGGGTGAGCAGTTCTTC. This translates into CASSSGRQGAGGEQFF.

The V and J genes are TRBV28 and TRBJ2-5; the D gene is possibly TRBD1 (5 bases). V shed 10 bases and J shed 5 bases, with 14 bases lying between them. Per germline, CDR1 MDHEN and CDR2 SYDVKM. This CDR3 is built from 12 residues. The CDR3 region has the DNA TGTGCCACTTCCAGGGTCATTGAGACCCAGTACTTC. It specifies CATSRVIETQYF.

CDR3 nucleotide sequence: TGTGCCAGCAGTTTAGAAGCGGGGCAATCCTACGAGCAGTACTTC. Protein sequence: CASSLEAGQSYEQYF. The rearrangement joins TRBV27 to TRBJ2-7; TRBD2 matches at 7 bases. This CDR3 is built from 15 residues. V lost 2 bases and J lost 1; bases outside the gene matches: 5. Germline values: CDR1 MNHEY, CDR2 SMNVEV (reference sequence).

This clone was seen a few times. V usage is TRBV10-2 and J usage is TRBJ2-1; 7 bases agree with TRBD2. V trimming: 6 bases; J trimming: 5 bases; junction bases outside the gene matches: 16. Germline-derived CDR1 and CDR2 are WSHSY and SAAADI. The CDR3 contains 17 residues. CDR3 bases: TGCGCCAGCAGCTTCACCACCGGGACCGGGGGGAACAATGAGCAGTTCTTC. The encoded protein is CASSFTTGTGGNNEQFF.

This clone was counted once. The rearrangement links TRBV7-2 to TRBJ1-4, with 9 bases aligning to TRBD1. The CDR3 consists of 14 residues. The V and J ends lost 7 bases and 5 bases, in that order; junction bases with no gene match: 5. The germline gives CDR1 SGHTA, CDR2 FQGNSA. The CDR3 is CASKSGQGNEKLFF. The CDR3 region has the DNA TGTGCCAGCAAGTCCGGACAGGGGAATGAAAAACTGTTTTTT.

The chain combines TRBV3-1 (or the pseudogene TRBV3-2) with TRBJ2-7; D tentatively reads TRBD1 or TRBD2 (5 bases each). The CDR3 runs to 13 residues. Germline V lookup: CDR1 LGHDT, CDR2 YNNKEL (reference sequence). V was cut by 8 bases and J by 1 base, with 12 bases left in between. The CDR3 region has the DNA TGTGCCAGCGGCGCCGAGGGGTCCTACGAGCAGTACTTC. Translated, it gives CASGAEGSYEQYF.

This chain connects TRBV5-4 to TRBJ1-1; D is uncertain. This CDR3 is built from 14 residues. Germline CDR1 is SGHNT and CDR2 is YYREEE (reference sequence). Trimming pared 0 bases from V and 1 base from J, leaving 7 bases between. The CDR3 coding sequence is TGTGCCAGCAGCTTGGGGGGATCGAACACTGAAGCTTTCTTT. The encoded protein is CASSLGGSNTEAFF. The full variable domain, rest sourced from reference TRBV5-4 and TRBJ1-1, is ETGVTQSPTHLIKTRGQQVTLRCSSQSGHNTVSWYQQALGQGPQFIFQYYREEENGRGNFPPRFSGLQFPNYSSELNVNALELDDSALYLCASSLGGSNTEAFFGQGTRLTVV.

The chain links TRBV7-9 to TRBJ2-1; maybe TRBD1 (6 bases). Trimming removed 1 base from V and 10 bases from J, with 14 bases in between. The CDR3 length is 14 residues. CDR1 and CDR2 from the germline V gene are SEHNR and FQNEAQ (reference sequence). CDR3 in DNA: TGTGCCAGCAGCTTAGGGGACCGGGACACAGAGCAGTTCTTC. Amino acids: CASSLGDRDTEQFF.

The J gene is TRBJ2-6, the V gene TRBV6-2 or TRBV6-3, with unresolved D. The CDR3 runs 14 residues. In germline, CDR1 is MNHEY, CDR2 SVGEGT. V was clipped by 1 base and J by 4 bases, with 5 bases between them. CDR3 sequence reads: CASSYYDGANVLTF. The CDR3 region has the DNA TGTGCCAGCAGTTACTACGACGGGGCCAACGTCCTGACTTTC.

In its sample, this clone was seen a few times. The chain joins TRBV15 to TRBJ2-5; weak D call: TRBD2 (6 bases). This CDR3 has 17 residues. The germline gives CDR1 LNHNV, CDR2 YYDKDF (reference sequence). V was trimmed by 8 bases and J by 2 bases, leaving 24 bases between them. Here the CDR3 DNA reads TGTGCCACCCAGCATGGACTATCTCAGGACTTACAAGAGACCCAGTACTTC. This gives the protein CATQHGLSQDLQETQYF.

The rearrangement uses TRBV28 and TRBJ2-7; D is ambiguous. CDR1 MDHEN and CDR2 SYDVKM come from the germline V gene. This CDR3 is built from 11 residues. Trimming removed 6 bases at V and 2 bases at J, with 5 bases between. As DNA, the CDR3 is TGTGCCAGCAGGGGTCCCTACGAGCAGTACTTC. It codes for CASRGPYEQYF.

The J gene is TRBJ1-2, the V gene TRBV30; no firm D call. The germline CDR1 and CDR2 sequences are GTSNPN and SVGIG (reference sequence). The CDR3 is 12 amino acids. V lost 2 bases and J lost 4, with 8 bases in between. This CDR3 reads CAWSPTGYGYTF. In DNA form, the CDR3 reads TGTGCCTGGAGTCCGACCGGCTATGGCTACACCTTC.

The chain couples TRBV6-2 or TRBV6-3 to TRBJ2-2, with 8 positions matching TRBD1. This CDR3 has 17 amino acids. V shed 4 bases, J shed 2 bases, and the junction held 9 bases outside the gene matches. The germline V gene has CDR1 MNHEY and CDR2 SVGEGT. The CDR3 is CASSSLRAGGNTGELFF. In DNA, the CDR3 is TGTGCCAGCAGTTCCCTTCGGGCAGGGGGCAACACCGGGGAGCTGTTTTTT.

The rearrangement uses TRBV2 and TRBJ2-3, with no clear D. V lost 7 bases to trimming and J lost 4 bases, with 9 bases between them. In germline, CDR1 is SNHLY, CDR2 FYNNEI. CDR3 length: 12 residues. This chain's CDR3 is CASTARPDTQYF. The CDR3 coding sequence is TGTGCCAGCACGGCGCGGCCAGATACGCAGTATTTT. The full variable domain, rest sourced from reference TRBV2 and TRBJ2-3, is EPEVTQTPSHQVTQMGQEVILRCVPISNHLYFYWYRQILGQKVEFLVSFYNNEISEKSEIFDDQFSVERPDGSNFTLKIRSTKLEDSAMYFCASTARPDTQYFGPGTRLTVL.

This clone was recorded once. The V and J genes are TRBV5-4 and TRBJ2-1; D remains ambiguous. CDR1 SGHNT and CDR2 YYREEE come from the germline V gene (reference sequence). This CDR3 is 15 amino acids long. Trimming left V 5 bases short and J 4 bases short, with 16 bases between. The DNA for the CDR3 is TGTGCCAGCAGTAAAAGGTCGCCCCTGTACAATGAGCAGTTCTTC. It is translated as CASSKRSPLYNEQFF.

The chain uses TRBV11-2 and TRBJ2-1; 7 positions agree with TRBD2. Trimming removed 5 bases from V and 13 bases from J; junction bases left unmatched: 14. The CDR3 has 14 amino acids. Germline values: CDR1 SGHAT, CDR2 FQNNGV. Here the CDR3 DNA reads TGTGCCAGCAGCACATCGTCCACTAGCGCCTCACAGTTCTTC. Amino acids: CASSTSSTSASQFF.

V is TRBV29-1 and J is TRBJ2-7; weak D call: TRBD1 (5 bases). V was cut by 6 bases and J by 5 bases, with 11 bases left in between. Germline CDR1 reads SQVTM; CDR2 reads ANQGSEA. The CDR3 consists of 11 residues. The DNA of the CDR3 is TGCAGCGTGGCTGGGGCCGACGAGCAGTACTTC. Residues: CSVAGADEQYF.

The chain uses TRBV12-3 or TRBV12-4 and TRBJ1-2; tentative D call: TRBD1 (5 bases). V lost 4 bases, J lost 7 bases, and 10 bases lay in between. The CDR3 runs to 12 residues. The DNA of the CDR3 is TGTGCCAGCAGTTCCCAGGGCCTTGGCTACACCTTC. Encoded protein: CASSSQGLGYTF.

The genes are TRBV9 and TRBJ2-5, with 9 bases aligning to TRBD1. The V segment lost 4 bases and the J segment 4 bases; nucleotides outside the gene matches: 8. The CDR3 covers 15 residues. From germline, CDR1 is SGDLS and CDR2 YYNGEE. CDR3 sequence (DNA): TGTGCCAGCAGCCTACGGACAGGGGAGGGAGAGACCCAGTACTTC. It specifies CASSLRTGEGETQYF.

The rearrangement joins TRBV4-3 to TRBJ2-7; TRBD1 matches 7 bases. This CDR3 is 15 amino acids long. Germline lookup yields CDR1 LGHNA and CDR2 YSLEER. J was trimmed by 2 bases and V by 0 bases; bases with no gene match: 4. CDR3 amino acids: CASSQDSGQPYEQYF. CDR3 coding DNA: TGCGCCAGCAGCCAAGATTCGGGACAGCCCTACGAGCAGTACTTC.

There are a few counts of this clone. V and J are TRBV19 and TRBJ2-7, with D perhaps matching TRBD1 (6 bases). This CDR3 has 14 residues. Germline-derived CDR1 and CDR2 are LNHDA and SQIVND (reference sequence). V lost 4 bases, J lost 1 base, and 11 bases lay in between. This CDR3 is CASSRGRTSYEQYF. DNA of the CDR3: TGTGCCAGTAGTAGGGGGCGGACTTCCTACGAGCAGTACTTC.

This rearrangement joins TRBV7-2 to TRBJ1-5, with D perhaps TRBD1 (6 bases). This CDR3 has 14 amino acids. The germline V gene has CDR1 SGHTA and CDR2 FQGNSA. The V end lost 1 base, the J end lost 2 bases, and 6 bases lay between the germline ends. The CDR3 loop is CASSLDRGNQPQHF. The CDR3 DNA reads TGTGCCAGCAGCTTAGACAGGGGCAATCAGCCCCAGCATTTT.

A remark on this clone: In the same sample, other DNA sequences code for this CDR3. The genes are TRBV18 and TRBJ2-7; 7 bases align to TRBD1. Germline-derived CDR1 and CDR2 are KGHSH and LQKENI. The CDR3 extends over 13 amino acids. Losses at the gene ends were 3 bases for V and 2 bases for J; bases not matched to a gene: 1. Here the CDR3 DNA reads TGTGCCAGCTCACCGGGACAGACCTACGAGCAGTACTTC. Its protein is CASSPGQTYEQYF.

This sequence joins TRBV3-1 (or the pseudogene TRBV3-2) and TRBJ1-6; 8 nucleotides align to TRBD1. With V trimmed by 0 bases and J by 10 bases, 2 bases remained unmatched. CDR1 and CDR2 (germline): LGHDT, YNNKEL (reference sequence). CDR3 length equals 14 residues. The DNA of the CDR3 is TGTGCCAGCAGCCAAGAAGACAGGGGCTCACCCCTCCACTTT. Protein sequence: CASSQEDRGSPLHF.

This clone was recorded once. The CDR3 region is CASSLGQDQETQYF. The CDR3 bases are TGTGCCAGCAGCTTGGGACAAGACCAAGAGACCCAGTACTTC. The V and J genes are TRBV5-4 and TRBJ2-5; D unresolved. The CDR3 extends over 14 amino acids. Germline CDR1 and CDR2: SGHNT and YYREEE (reference sequence). Trimming cost V 0 bases and J 0 bases, with 6 bases left between them.

The V and J genes are TRBV7-6 and TRBJ1-6, with 9 bases that match TRBD1. The length of the CDR3 is 14 residues. V was pared by 6 bases and J by 7 bases, with 4 bases of the junction left unmatched. CDR1 is SGHVS, CDR2 FNYEAQ, per germline. The CDR3 sequence: CASSWDRVNSPLHF. The CDR3 DNA follows: TGTGCCAGCAGTTGGGACAGGGTGAATTCACCCCTCCACTTT.